This T cell receptor beta chain stems from a study of identical twins. This clonotype was seen at least ten times. CDR3 length: 12 amino acids. Germline V lookup: CDR1 SQVTM, CDR2 ANQGSEA. Trimming cost V 6 bases and J 7 bases, with 12 bases left between them. One entry per CDR3 protein results from TCRdb running MiXCR on the 5' RACE reads. The data hold about 100,000 distinct CDR3 sequences, with 5.9% observed a single time. This sequence originates from a woman between 50 and 59 years old in good health. The chain couples TRBV29-1 to TRBJ2-2; tentative D call: TRBD2 (6 bases). Sequenced material: memory T cells sorted from blood. The CDR3 region is CSVVGLGGELFF. CDR3 nucleotide sequence: TGCAGCGTCGTGGGACTGGGCGGGGAGCTGTTTTTT.